The 11 T cell receptor beta chains given below trace back to one sample, sequenced in a study of blood T cells in healthy people across ages. For the second PCR, which ran for about 6 to 11 cycles, a sample-barcoded 5' primer and a J-beta primer mix were used. Each CDR3 protein gets one entry after TCRdb re-called the 5' RACE reads with MiXCR. The sample includes over 700,000 distinct CDR3 sequences, approximately 25% of them seen just once. These data were likewise used in another study, on T cells of mothers and their children.

Specimen: blood. The source of these receptors is a boy aged 5-17 years in good health.

This sequence joins TRBV2 and TRBJ1-4; D is ambiguous. The V gene lost 3 bases and the J gene lost 0 bases, with 17 bases spanning the gap. The CDR3 consists of 18 residues. Germline CDR1 and CDR2: SNHLY and FYNNEI. In DNA, the CDR3 is TGTGCCAGCAGTGAGGGATTGTCTTCCGATCCAACTAATGAAAAACTGTTTTTT. The encoded protein is CASSEGLSSDPTNEKLFF.

Only a few counts were recorded for this clonotype. The chain links TRBV29-1 to TRBJ1-4; TRBD1 might be the D (5 bases). CDR1 and CDR2 (germline): SQVTM, ANQGSEA. Trimming pared 6 bases from V and 4 bases from J, leaving 12 bases between. The CDR3 runs 13 residues. In DNA, the CDR3 is TGCAGCGTGCCGACAGTTTATAATGAAAAACTGTTTTTT. Its translation: CSVPTVYNEKLFF. Variable domain in full (rest from reference TRBV29-1 and TRBJ1-4): SAVISQKPSRDICQRGTSLTIQCQVDSQVTMMFWYRQQPGQSLTLIATANQGSEATYESGFVIDKFPISRPNLTFSTLTVSNMSPEDSSIYLCSVPTVYNEKLFFGSGTQLSVL.

The chain combines TRBV5-6 with TRBJ1-1, with D possibly being TRBD1 (5 bases). V was shortened by 3 bases and J by 1 base, with 16 bases between the two germline ends. The CDR3 extends over 16 amino acids. Looked up from germline, CDR1 is SGHDT and CDR2 is YYEEEE. Here the CDR3 reads CASSSTPYGTNTEAFF. CDR3 nucleotide sequence: TGTGCCAGCAGCTCCACCCCGTACGGGACGAACACTGAAGCTTTCTTT.

J is TRBJ2-1 and V is TRBV5-6; D not resolved. The CDR3 sequence is 15 residues long. The V and J ends lost 4 bases and 0 bases respectively, with 11 bases between them. Germline loops: CDR1 SGHDT, CDR2 YYEEEE. The CDR3 loop is CASSVAAPSYNEQFF. The CDR3 coding sequence is TGTGCCAGCAGCGTGGCGGCACCCTCCTACAATGAGCAGTTCTTC.

This clonotype was observed a few times. This chain connects TRBV20-1 to TRBJ2-5, with 11 bases aligning to TRBD2. CDR1 and CDR2 (germline): DFQATT, SNEGSKA (reference sequence). The CDR3 consists of 16 residues. V dropped 0 bases and J dropped 1; count of bases not matched to a gene: 4. This CDR3 reads CSARDSGLAGQETQYF. The CDR3, as DNA: TGCAGTGCTAGAGATAGCGGACTAGCGGGCCAAGAGACCCAGTACTTC.

This clonotype occurred a few times. This sequence joins TRBV20-1 and TRBJ2-5; unclear D gene. Per the germline V gene, CDR1 is DFQATT and CDR2 is SNEGSKA (reference sequence). V was cut by 5 bases and J by 3 bases, with 16 bases left in between. The CDR3 has 14 residues. CDR3 in amino acids: CSARRQWVEETQYF. CDR3 in DNA: TGCAGTGCTCGCCGACAATGGGTAGAAGAGACCCAGTACTTC.

The V and J genes are TRBV7-2 and TRBJ2-5, with TRBD1 as a possible D gene (5 bases). The J call is doubtful: the DNA matches TRBJ2-7 better. This CDR3 region has 15 residues. Germline CDR1 and CDR2: SGHTA and FQGNSA. The CDR3 DNA reads as TGTGCCAGCAGCTTACAGGGTCAGCTTGCCTACGAGCAGTACTTC. Amino acids: CASSLQGQLAYEQYF.

This clonotype was detected only a few times. This chain uses TRBV29-1 with TRBJ2-7; 13 bases align to TRBD2. Germline CDR1 SQVTM, CDR2 ANQGSEA. V lost 7 bases to trimming and J lost 5 bases; unmatched junction nucleotides: 8. The CDR3 runs to 14 residues. The CDR3 here is CSARSGLAGDEQYF. The CDR3 DNA reads as TGCAGCGCCCGAAGTGGACTAGCGGGAGACGAGCAGTACTTC.

In its sample, this clonotype was seen a few times. The rearrangement links TRBV7-9 to TRBJ2-1; D is possibly TRBD2 (5 bases). V lost 10 bases, J lost 4 bases, and 11 bases lay in between. CDR3 length: 12 amino acids. CDR1 is SEHNR and CDR2 is FQNEAQ in the germline V gene (reference sequence). CDR3 in amino acids: CAILGVYNEQFF. The CDR3 DNA reads TGTGCCATCCTCGGGGTATACAATGAGCAGTTCTTC.

The V call is TRBV12-3 or TRBV12-4, the J call TRBJ1-2; D is uncertain. The CDR3 runs to 12 residues. Trimming stripped 6 bases from V and 5 bases from J, with 10 bases between. In DNA, the CDR3 is TGTGCCAGCAGCTGGGAGGGTTATGGCTACACCTTC. As protein: CASSWEGYGYTF.

The chain links TRBV7-3 to TRBJ2-7; D is undetermined. Trimming pared 6 bases from V and 3 bases from J, leaving 15 bases between. Germline V gene lookup returns CDR1 SGHTA and CDR2 FQGTGA. The CDR3 loop spans 14 amino acids. The chain's CDR3 is CASSPAGLNYEQYF. The DNA for the CDR3 is TGTGCCAGCAGTCCAGCCGGGCTCAACTACGAGCAGTACTTC.